The present T cell receptor (beta chain) was sequenced within a study of identical twins. Healthy Caucasians supplied all donations. Germline V gene sequence: CDR1 SGHRS, CDR2 YFSETQ. The CDR3 length is 15 residues. V lost 4 bases and J lost 2; bases outside the gene matches: 4. TCRdb re-analysed the 5' RACE reads in MiXCR, keeping a single row per CDR3 protein. The data contain approximately 260,000 distinct CDR3 sequences, over 12% of them singletons. There are a few counts of this clonotype. Its antigen remains unidentified. Whole-study findings and limits: Weaker excess sharing between twins was seen in beta out-of-frame sequences. For cord blood, abundant beta clonotypes had fewer insertions, unlike memory repertoires, which showed none. Twin sharing of out-of-frame TCR alpha was underestimated by models in monozygotic pairs.

The source is a woman aged 18-35 years in good health. This chain uses TRBV5-1 with TRBJ2-2, with 8 positions matching TRBD2. The specimen was memory (CD45RO+) T cells sorted from blood. The CDR3 DNA reads TGCGCCAGCAGCGCCGGGACTAGAAACACCGGGGAGCTGTTTTTT. Residues: CASSAGTRNTGELFF.